This passage covers 3 T cell receptor beta chains from one sample sequenced in a study of blood T cell repertoires in COVID-19. Sequencing was performed with immunoSEQ multiplex PCR; in TCRdb, only in-frame clones are kept and a portion is missing. The sample holds 150,000 or so clones, around nine tenths seen once. Input material: peripheral blood. These TCRs come from a man aged 50-60 years with acute or convalescent COVID-19.

There are a few counts of this clone. The chain uses TRBV2 and TRBJ2-5; 11 bases map to TRBD1. From germline, CDR1 is SNHLY and CDR2 FYNNEI. The CDR3 has 13 amino acids. J was trimmed by 5 bases and V by 4 bases; bases with no gene match: 0. Written as DNA, the CDR3 is TGTGCCAGCAGTGGGACAGGGGGCGAGACCCAGTACTTC. Protein sequence: CASSGTGGETQYF.

This chain joins TRBV6-6 and TRBJ1-3; possibly TRBD1 for D (6 bases). The germline gives CDR1 MNHNY, CDR2 SVGAGI (reference sequence). V lost 0 bases to trimming and J lost 4 bases, with 13 bases between them. The CDR3 is made up of 16 amino acids. CDR3 in DNA: TGTGCCAGCAGTTACTCTCGGGGGGCGGACGGAAACACCATATATTTT. Amino acids: CASSYSRGADGNTIYF.

V and J are TRBV19 and TRBJ1-4, with 8 bases lining up with TRBD1. The junction had 10 bases not matched to a gene; V was cut back by 5 bases and J by 5 bases. The CDR3 contains 16 residues. In germline, CDR1 is LNHDA, CDR2 SQIVND (reference sequence). The CDR3 DNA reads as TGTGCCAGTAGTCTGTGGACAGGGCCTATCAATGAAAAACTGTTTTTT. Protein sequence: CASSLWTGPINEKLFF.